These 4 T cell receptor beta chains originate from one sample sequenced in a study of CXCR3-negative and CXCR3-positive naive CD8 T cells. UMI-labeled 5' RACE TRB cDNA libraries were prepared from the cells. Following a re-call of the 5' RACE reads, TCRdb has one entry per CDR3 protein and lacks DNA. The table for this sample gives about 130,000 distinct CDR3 sequences. Findings and limits, study-wide: TRB CDR3 hydrophobicity was greater in CXCR3-positive naive cells than in CXCR3-negative naive cells.

No cognate antigen is known for these TCRs. Sample: naive CXCR3+ CD8+ T cells from blood. Stated subset: CD45RO-CCR7+CD27+CD95- naive CD8+ T cells expressing CXCR3 (TNR3+). The source is a human donor in good health. Some clones in this sample may be carry-over from other donors' samples.

The chain combines TRBV5-1 with TRBJ1-1. This CDR3 contains 15 residues. CDR1 SGHRS and CDR2 YFSETQ come from the germline V gene. The CDR3: CASSLGISMNTEAFF.

The V and J genes are TRBV14 and TRBJ2-1. CDR3 size: 12 residues. The V gene's germline CDR1 is SGHDN and CDR2 FVKESK. The CDR3 sequence is CASSQVEYEQFF.

The rearrangement uses TRBV29-1 and TRBJ2-2; TCRdb returns TRBD1, unconfirmable since there is no DNA. CDR1 and CDR2 from the germline V gene are SQVTM and ANQGSEA. This CDR3 has 13 amino acids. This CDR3 is CSAGQGNTGELFF.

V and J are TRBV12-3 or TRBV12-4 and TRBJ2-7; TCRdb indicates TRBD1, and absent DNA this call remains unverified. The CDR3 consists of 15 residues. CDR3 sequence: CASSSQGPKVYEQYF.